Listed here are 25 T cell receptor beta chains from one sample, sequenced in a study of T cells in women clearing cervical HPV infection. The repertoire was sequenced with immunoSEQ multiplex PCR; TCRdb's copy has only in-frame clones and lacks some. The sample spans about 20,000 clones; the ten largest clones claim approximately 5.2%. Sample: blood buffy coat. The receptor source for this set is a woman between 18 and 75 years old with a cervical HPV16 infection that either progressed to CIN3+ or cleared (not recorded which).

With regard to this clone: The read ends 3 residues early relative to the CDR3; the germline J gene fills the gap. The rearrangement uses TRBV7-9 and TRBJ1-1; D perhaps matches TRBD1 (5 bases). This CDR3 spans 13 amino acids. Germline V lookup: CDR1 SEHNR, CDR2 FQNEAQ (reference sequence). Between the trimmed V and J ends, which lost 7 bases and 3 bases, there was a span of 12 bases. CDR3 amino acids: CASTMDTYTEAFF. The CDR3 bases that were read are TGTGCCAGCACCATGGACACTTACACTGAA.

As concerns this clone: The read is 3 residues too short to cover the CDR3 end, so that end is filled in from the germline J gene. This chain uses TRBV30 with TRBJ1-4; D may be TRBD1 (6 bases). Per germline, CDR1 GTSNPN and CDR2 SVGIG (reference sequence). Trimming removed 4 bases at V and 8 bases at J, with 14 bases between. The CDR3 spans 13 residues. Incomplete CDR3 DNA: TGTGCCTGGAACAGGGACTACCTGGAAAAA. Protein product: CAWNRDYLEK. The whole CDR3 reads CAWNRDYLEKLFF. Combining the CDR3 with reference TRBV30 and TRBJ1-4 gives the whole variable domain SQTIHQWPATLVQPVGSPLSLECTVEGTSNPNLYWYRQAAGRGLQLLFYSVGIGQISSEVPQNLSASRPQDRQFILSSKKLLLSDSGFYLCAWNRDYLEKLFFGSGTQLSVL.

Details on this clone: The CDR3 end is not reached by the read, which stops 3 residues before it; the germline J gene fills it in. This chain connects TRBV7-9 to TRBJ2-3, with TRBD1 matching 7 bases. Germline V lookup: CDR1 SEHNR, CDR2 FQNEAQ (reference sequence). CDR3 length: 14 residues. CDR3 loop: CASSPTGVLETQYF. The covered CDR3 bases are TGTGCCAGCAGCCCCACAGGGGTTTTGGAGACG.

As regards this clone: Coverage ceases 3 residues before the CDR3 finishes, and the germline J gene fills in the end. The V call is TRBV7-9, the J call TRBJ1-2, with D unresolved. The CDR3 spans 15 residues. Trimming left V 4 bases short and J 4 bases short, with 16 bases between. Germline CDR1 and CDR2: SEHNR and FQNEAQ (reference sequence). The sequenced part of the CDR3 DNA is TGTGCCAGCAGCTACTGGACGGACTCCATCTATGGC. It codes for CASSYWTDSIYG. The whole CDR3 sequence is CASSYWTDSIYGYTF.

Concerning this clone: The junction does not match germline at one end; this may be a read error. The CDR3 end is not reached by the read, which stops 3 residues before it; the germline J gene fills it in. This sequence joins TRBV4-2 and TRBJ1-4, with 8 positions matching TRBD1. This CDR3 region has 14 residues. Germline CDR1 LGHNA, CDR2 YNFKEQ. CDR3 DNA, as far as it was read: TGCGCCAGCAGCCAGGACAGGGTAAATGAAAAA. It encodes CASSQDRVNEK. The full-length CDR3 reads as CASSQDRVNEKLFF.

Worth noting for this clone: The CDR3 end lies 3 residues beyond the end of the read and is filled in from the germline J gene. V gene TRBV30 combines with J gene TRBJ1-1; tentatively, D is TRBD1 (6 bases). Germline assignment: CDR1 GTSNPN and CDR2 SVGIG (reference sequence). V was pared by 1 base and J by 0 bases, with 15 bases between. The CDR3 spans 16 residues. The CDR3 reads CAWSASTDSLNTEAFF. The CDR3 DNA, read in part, is TGTGCCTGGAGTGCCTCCACGGACAGTTTGAACACTGAA.

As to this clone: The read ends 3 residues shy of where the CDR3 ends; the end is completed using the germline J gene. The rearrangement uses TRBV18 and TRBJ1-5, with TRBD1 as a possible D gene (5 bases). Trimming removed 3 bases at V and 1 base at J, with 7 bases between. Germline loops: CDR1 KGHSH, CDR2 LQKENI. The CDR3 has 14 residues. CDR3: CASSPRQSNQPQHF. The sequenced part of the CDR3 DNA is TGTGCCAGCTCACCTCGACAGAGCAATCAGCCC. Complete variable domain (other parts from reference TRBV18 and TRBJ1-5): NAGVMQNPRHLVRRRGQEARLRCSPMKGHSHVYWYRQLPEEGLKFMVYLQKENIIDESGMPKERFSAEFPKEGPSILRIQQVVRGDSAAYFCASSPRQSNQPQHFGDGTRLSIL.

On this clone: With the read ending 3 residues before the CDR3 end, the germline J gene is used to fill in that end. This chain links TRBV18 with TRBJ1-1, with D unresolved. The V gene's germline CDR1 is KGHSH and CDR2 LQKENI. The ends were cut back, 3 bases at V and 6 bases at J, with 11 bases in the middle. The CDR3 covers 13 residues. CDR3 in amino acids: CASSPAGFSEAFF. CDR3 DNA, as far as it was read: TGTGCCAGCTCACCCGCGGGGTTTTCTGAA.

Concerning this clone itself: The observed sequence ends 3 residues before the CDR3 terminus, with the missing tail filled in from the germline J gene. The chain carries TRBV13 and TRBJ2-1; D gene unclear. The length of the CDR3 is 17 residues. In germline, CDR1 is PRHDT, CDR2 FYEKMQ (reference sequence). V gave up 0 bases and J gave up 3 bases, with 15 bases separating them. CDR3 bases read: TGTGCCAGCAGCTTAGGCTCCGCGACACATATCTACAATGAG. Amino acid sequence: CASSLGSATHIYNE. The whole CDR3 region reads CASSLGSATHIYNEQFF. Together with reference TRBV13 and TRBJ2-1, the CDR3 gives the full variable domain: AAGVIQSPRHLIKEKRETATLKCYPIPRHDTVYWYQQGPGQDPQFLISFYEKMQSDKGSIPDRFSAQQFSDYHSELNMSSLELGDSALYFCASSLGSATHIYNEQFFGPGTRLTVL.

Concerning this clone: The CDR3 goes on 3 residues after the read ends, and that part is filled in from the germline J gene. The rearrangement uses TRBV5-1 and TRBJ2-2; TRBD1 or TRBD2 may be the D gene (5 bases each). V gave up 1 base and J gave up 5 bases, with 12 bases separating them. The V gene's germline CDR1 is SGHRS and CDR2 YFSETQ. CDR3 size: 15 residues. The sequenced part of the CDR3 DNA is TGCGCCAGCAGCTTGTCAGAGGGGAGAACCGGGGAG. This gives the protein CASSLSEGRTGE. The complete CDR3 protein is CASSLSEGRTGELFF.

About this clone: The read terminates 3 residues ahead of where the CDR3 ends, so the germline J gene completes it. The chain joins TRBV4-2 to TRBJ1-2; 12 bases are a match to TRBD1. J lost 3 bases, V lost 4 bases, and 12 bases had no gene match. The V gene's germline CDR1 is LGHNA and CDR2 YNFKEQ. The CDR3 extends over 18 amino acids. The covered CDR3 bases are TGTGCCAGCAGCCTGTCCGGGGGACAGGGGGCGTTTTACTATGGC. It specifies CASSLSGGQGAFYYG. The whole CDR3 protein reads CASSLSGGQGAFYYGYTF.

To note about this clone: The sequenced fragment ends 3 residues before the CDR3 boundary, so the rest is inferred from the germline J gene. The gene calls are TRBV20-1 and TRBJ2-1, with TRBD2 identical over 7 bases. This CDR3 has 16 amino acids. Germline V gene data show CDR1 as DFQATT and CDR2 as SNEGSKA (reference sequence). The J segment lost 9 bases and the V segment lost 0 bases, leaving 14 bases of the junction unmatched. The CDR3 spells CSARETGTKSKTEQFF. Partial CDR3 DNA: TGCAGTGCTAGAGAGACCGGGACTAAGTCCAAAACTGAG.

Note on this clone: The CDR3 is cut off 3 residues early in the read; its end comes from the germline J gene. The chain has TRBV7-2 and TRBJ2-7, with 8 bases fitting TRBD1. The CDR3 totals 14 residues. With V trimmed by 5 bases and J by 2 bases, 5 bases remained unmatched. Germline loops: CDR1 SGHTA, CDR2 FQGNSA. Here the CDR3 reads CASSRGQGTYEQYF. The CDR3 bases that were read are TGTGCCAGCAGCCGCGGACAGGGCACCTACGAG.

Note on this clone: The read gets to within 3 residues of the CDR3 end, and the germline J gene fills in the rest. This chain uses TRBV20-1 with TRBJ2-1; 9 bases align to TRBD2. The CDR3 covers 16 residues. V shed 6 bases, J shed 2 bases, and the junction held 11 bases outside the gene matches. Germline CDR1 and CDR2: DFQATT and SNEGSKA (reference sequence). The chain's CDR3 is CSALPPLAGAYNEQFF. The CDR3 bases that were read are TGCAGTGCCCTACCTCCTTTAGCGGGGGCCTACAATGAG.

About this clone itself: The read terminates 3 residues ahead of where the CDR3 ends, so the germline J gene completes it. This chain connects TRBV18 to TRBJ2-7, with D tentatively TRBD2 (5 bases). Trimming removed 3 bases from V and 1 base from J, with 10 bases in between. The germline V gene encodes CDR1 KGHSH and CDR2 LQKENI. This CDR3 spans 14 amino acids. The CDR3 spells CASSPPGSSYEQYF. Incomplete CDR3 DNA: TGTGCCAGCTCACCTCCGGGGTCATCCTACGAG.

The part of the CDR3 DNA that was read is TGTGCCAGTAGTATAGGGAACAGGGGGGGAGAGACG. Encoded protein: CASSIGNRGGET. The entire CDR3 protein reads CASSIGNRGGETQYF. This chain joins TRBV19 and TRBJ2-3; weak D call: TRBD1 (8 bases). The read ends 3 residues early relative to the CDR3; the germline J gene fills the gap. Germline V gene data show CDR1 as LNHDA and CDR2 as SQIVND (reference sequence). This CDR3 comprises 15 residues.

As for this clone: From the germline J gene comes the end of the CDR3, since the read stops 3 residues before it. This chain connects TRBV29-1 to TRBJ2-7, with D uncertain. This CDR3 has 14 amino acids. From germline, CDR1 is SQVTM and CDR2 ANQGSEA. Trimming removed 3 bases from V and 0 bases from J, with 12 bases in between. CDR3 residues: CSVEYFGSSYEQYF. The CDR3 DNA, read in part, is TGCAGCGTTGAGTATTTCGGGTCCTCCTACGAG.

As for this clone: The read stops 3 residues short of the end of the CDR3; the missing end is completed from the germline J gene. This chain uses TRBV4-2 with TRBJ2-5; D is unclear. The CDR3 has 14 residues. V dropped 0 bases and J dropped 2 bases, with 7 bases sitting between them. Germline CDR1 LGHNA, CDR2 YNFKEQ. Here the CDR3 reads CASSQDVRQETQYF. The CDR3 DNA, read in part, is TGTGCCAGCAGCCAAGATGTCAGGCAAGAGACC.

With respect to this clone: Read coverage stops 3 residues before the CDR3 terminus; the germline J gene supplies the remainder. V gene TRBV7-9 combines with J gene TRBJ1-2, with D tentatively TRBD1 (6 bases). The CDR3 covers 14 residues. CDR1 and CDR2 from the germline V gene are SEHNR and FQNEAQ (reference sequence). V lost 7 bases and J lost 0, with 12 bases in between. Incomplete CDR3 DNA: TGTGCCAGCACACAGGGATTAGCTAACTATGGC. It yields the protein CASTQGLANYG. The whole CDR3 region reads CASTQGLANYGYTF.

As regards this clone: The DNA ends 3 residues before the CDR3 does, and the rest of the CDR3 is filled in from the germline J gene. The chain is built from TRBV5-1 and TRBJ2-7; TRBD1 is a possible D gene (5 bases). There are 14 residues in the CDR3. The V and J ends lost 1 base and 2 bases respectively, with 10 bases between them. The germline V gene has CDR1 SGHRS and CDR2 YFSETQ. The DNA read from the CDR3 is TGCGCCAGCAGCTTGCGCCAGGGTCCCTACGAG. Residues: CASSLRQGPYE. The full CDR3 protein is CASSLRQGPYEQYF.

A remark on this clone: The CDR3 end falls 3 residues outside the read, so it is completed with the germline J gene. The chain has TRBV30 and TRBJ1-2; D unresolved. This CDR3 is 14 amino acids long. From germline, CDR1 is GTSNPN and CDR2 SVGIG (reference sequence). CDR3 sequence reads: CAWSVRVGTDTYTF. The part of the CDR3 DNA that was read is TGTGCCTGGAGTGTACGAGTCGGCACAGATACC.

As regards this clone: The read ends 3 residues before the CDR3 terminus; that terminus is restored from the germline J gene. J is TRBJ2-1 and V is TRBV20-1, with 8 bases matching TRBD2. Germline V gene lookup returns CDR1 DFQATT and CDR2 SNEGSKA (reference sequence). J lost 7 bases, V lost 6 bases, and 8 bases had no gene match. The CDR3 spans 13 residues. CDR3 loop: CSAHSGVGNEQFF. CDR3 bases read: TGCAGTGCGCATAGCGGGGTAGGGAATGAG.

A word on this clone: The observed sequence ends 3 residues before the CDR3 terminus, with the missing tail filled in from the germline J gene. The chain is built from TRBV7-2 and TRBJ2-7; tentatively, D is TRBD1 (6 bases). There are 15 residues in the CDR3. Germline lookup yields CDR1 SGHTA and CDR2 FQGNSA. V lost 5 bases to trimming and J lost 1 base, with 15 bases between them. This CDR3 is CASSIGAGASYEQYF. The sequenced CDR3 bases are TGTGCCAGCAGCATTGGGGCAGGGGCTTCCTACGAG.

Worth noting for this clone: The read falls 3 residues short of the CDR3 end, and the missing part is taken from the germline J gene. V is TRBV14 and J is TRBJ2-2; 14 nucleotides match TRBD2. Germline loops: CDR1 SGHDN, CDR2 FVKESK. The V gene end was trimmed by 0 bases and the J gene end by 5 bases; junction bases not matched to a gene: 11. This CDR3 contains 20 residues. CDR3 DNA (partial): TGTGCCAGCAGCCAAGATCTCGTTTTGGGACTAGCGGGGGATACCGGGGAG. Translation: CASSQDLVLGLAGDTGE. The full CDR3 sequence reads CASSQDLVLGLAGDTGELFF.

As concerns this clone: The sequenced fragment ends 3 residues before the CDR3 boundary, so the rest is inferred from the germline J gene. The gene calls are TRBV29-1 and TRBJ1-1; 10 nucleotides align to TRBD1. This CDR3 spans 12 amino acids. Trimming took 7 bases from V and 3 from J; bases not matched to a gene: 2. Germline loops: CDR1 SQVTM, CDR2 ANQGSEA. The CDR3 DNA, read in part, is TGCAGCGCGGGACAGGGGTACACTGAA. It yields the protein CSAGQGYTE. The complete CDR3 sequence is CSAGQGYTEAFF.